Each of the 5 T cell receptor beta chains below was sequenced from the same sample in a study of T-cell memory formation after mild COVID-19. TCRdb reprocessed the 5' RACE reads with MiXCR, giving one entry per CDR3 protein. The sample shows under 550,000 distinct CDR3 sequences, approximately 18% of them seen only once. Sample: PBMCs or a T cell subset sorted from them (not recorded which). The receptors derive from an adult woman who had mild COVID-19 (a few samples of this study predate the infection). Cell type and time point are not known.

This clonotype was seen only a few times. V and J are TRBV12-3 or TRBV12-4 and TRBJ2-1; 9 bases fit TRBD2. CDR3 length: 15 residues. J was trimmed by 5 bases and V by 2 bases; bases with no gene match: 4. For the CDR3, the DNA is TGTGCCAGCAGTTTATCGGCTAGCGGGGACAATGAGCAGTTCTTC. Translating gives CASSLSASGDNEQFF.

This clonotype was counted between two and nine times. V usage is TRBV5-1 and J usage is TRBJ2-1; possibly TRBD2 for D (6 bases). This CDR3 has 14 residues. Trimming removed 9 bases at V and 2 bases at J, with 15 bases between. Germline V gives CDR1 SGHRS, CDR2 YFSETQ. The CDR3 bases are TGCGCCACATCGGGTGGGAGGACCTACAATGAGCAGTTCTTC. Its translation is CATSGGRTYNEQFF.

This clonotype appeared a few times. This chain uses TRBV12-3 or TRBV12-4 with TRBJ1-1, with 7 bases lining up with TRBD1. This CDR3 is 15 amino acids long. Trimming took 9 bases from V and 4 from J; bases not matched to a gene: 14. The CDR3 nucleotides read TGTGCCAGTCATAGTAGGGGGCTCTGGGGCACTGAAGCTTTCTTT. Amino acids: CASHSRGLWGTEAFF.

In this sample, this clonotype turned up many times. The rearrangement joins TRBV5-1 to TRBJ2-7; D is tentatively TRBD1 or TRBD2 (5 bases each). The CDR3 length is 14 residues. V gave up 4 bases and J gave up 3 bases, with 14 bases separating them. CDR1 is SGHRS and CDR2 is YFSETQ in the germline V gene. For the CDR3, the DNA is TGCGCCAGCAGCCCCGGGACGCCGAGCTACGAGCAGTACTTC. Amino acid sequence: CASSPGTPSYEQYF.

The chain combines TRBV6-6 with TRBJ2-5; TRBD1 matches at 8 bases. The CDR3 totals 13 residues. Trimming at V came to 7 bases and at J to 2 bases, leaving 3 bases not matched to a gene. The V gene's germline CDR1 is MNHNY and CDR2 SVGAGI (reference sequence). CDR3 bases: TGTGCCAGCATGACAGGGGTACAAGAGACCCAGTACTTC. Protein sequence: CASMTGVQETQYF.